This is a list of T cell receptor beta chains from one sample in a study of cytomegalovirus exposure and HLA in healthy donors. Libraries were prepared by immunoSEQ multiplex PCR; TCRdb keeps only in-frame clonotypes and omits some of them. The sample consists of some 150,000 clones, roughly three quarters of them appearing once. The material sequenced was PBMCs. These receptors all stem from a woman aged 40-49 years in good health and CMV-seronegative. Both conserved end residues are part of each CDR3. The D gene is left open where the match is weak. Only some rows state a clone size, as once, few, many or a class for expanded clones.

J gene	V gene	clone size	D gene	CDR3 DNA	CDR3 protein
TRBJ1-1	TRBV5-6	NA	NA	TGTGCCAGCAGCTTGCTTGCTGAAGCTTTCTTT	CASSLLAEAFF
TRBJ1-1	TRBV7-9	NA	NA	TGTGCCAGCAGCTTTATCCCGGACACTGAAGCTTTCTTT	CASSFIPDTEAFF
TRBJ2-7	TRBV28	NA	TRBD2	TGTGCCAGCGGGACTAGCGGGGCGAGCTCCTACGAGCAGTACTTC	CASGTSGASSYEQYF
TRBJ2-3	TRBV19	NA	TRBD1	TGTGCCAGTAGTGTCGGGACAGGGGATACGCAGTATTTT	CASSVGTGDTQYF
TRBJ2-3	TRBV5-6	NA	NA	TGTGCCAGCAGGCGATTTACAGTAACAGATACGCAGTATTTT	CASRRFTVTDTQYF
TRBJ2-1	TRBV4-2	NA	TRBD2	TGTGCCAGCAGCCAAGGCCGACCTACTAGCGGGGGGCCTCGCGGCTCCTACAATGAGCAGTTCTTC	CASSQGRPTSGGPRGSYNEQFF
TRBJ2-7	TRBV5-1	NA	NA	TGCGCCAGCTCCCGGACAGAAGACGCCTGGGAGCAGTACTTC	CASSRTEDAWEQYF
TRBJ2-5	TRBV6-6	NA	NA	TGTGCCAGCAGTTACGCGGGTACTCAAGAGACCCAGTACTTC	CASSYAGTQETQYF
TRBJ1-1	TRBV18	once	NA	TGTGCCAGCTCACCACCTTCAATGAACACTGAAGCTTTCTTT	CASSPPSMNTEAFF
TRBJ2-5	TRBV5-1	NA	TRBD2	TGCGCCAGCAGCTTGTTAGCGGGGGTTGGGGAGACCCAGTACTTC	CASSLLAGVGETQYF
TRBJ1-4	TRBV30	NA	NA	TGTGCCTGGAGTCCAACCCGACTGTCGGATAATGAAAAACTGTTTTTT	CAWSPTRLSDNEKLFF